This T cell receptor beta chain came from a study of vaccination and CD4 T cells after COVID-19. V dropped 5 bases and J dropped 2 bases, with 16 bases sitting between them. The CDR3 extends over 16 amino acids. Germline V gene lookup returns CDR1 MNHNS and CDR2 SASEGT. Sample treatment: roughly 10-day PBMC culture with coronavirus spike peptide pools or control peptides (ViraFEST assay). Notes on this clonotype: Antigen unknown.

With the Oncomine TCR Beta short-read assay, DNA from cultured CD4+ T cells was sequenced. MiXCR, run by TCRdb on the PCR reads, gives a single entry per CDR3 protein. The sample has about 20,000 distinct CDR3 sequences; 45% to 70% are singletons. The TCR originated in a human donor who had recovered from COVID-19. This sequence joins TRBV6-1 and TRBJ2-4, with a possible D match to TRBD2 (6 bases). The specimen was CD4+ T cells from blood, cultured in vitro. The CDR3 is CASSTSGGTTKNIQYF. Here the CDR3 DNA reads TGTGCCAGCAGTACGTCTGGCGGGACGACCAAAAACATTCAGTACTTC.